The present entry profiles one T cell receptor (beta chain) with its context. This entry belongs to a study of T cells expressing NK-cell markers. The CDR3 has 17 residues. Germline V lookup: CDR1 SGHTA, CDR2 FQGNSA. TCRdb re-called the 5' RACE reads and catalogs CDR3 proteins one per entry, DNA excluded. The sample is made up of 440,000 or so distinct CDR3 sequences, and the top ten hold 7.3% of it. V gene TRBV7-2 combines with J gene TRBJ2-1. The sample comprised blood T cells: a sorted CD56 or NKG2C T cell subset, CD4+ or CD8+ T cells, or bulk PBMC T cells (not recorded which). This TCR was sampled from a woman aged 18 to 69 in good health. This CDR3 is CASSTEGSASSYNEQFF.